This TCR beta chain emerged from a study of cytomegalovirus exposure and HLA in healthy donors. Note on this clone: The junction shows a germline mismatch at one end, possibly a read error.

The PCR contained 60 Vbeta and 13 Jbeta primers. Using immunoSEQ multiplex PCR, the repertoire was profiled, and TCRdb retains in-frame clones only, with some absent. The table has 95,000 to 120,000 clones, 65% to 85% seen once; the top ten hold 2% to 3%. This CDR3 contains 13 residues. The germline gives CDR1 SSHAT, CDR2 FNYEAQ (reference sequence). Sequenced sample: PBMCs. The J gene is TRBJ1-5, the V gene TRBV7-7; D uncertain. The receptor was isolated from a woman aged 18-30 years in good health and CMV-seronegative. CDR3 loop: CASSSSENQPQHF. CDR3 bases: TGTGCTAGCAGCTCCAGTGAAAATCAGCCCCAGCATTTT.